The 14 T cell receptor beta chains listed next were all sequenced from one sample in a study of cytomegalovirus exposure and HLA in healthy donors. In the PCR, 60 Vbeta and 13 Jbeta primers were used. Only in-frame clones appear in the TCRdb table, and some are missing; sequencing was by immunoSEQ multiplex PCR. Here the sample spans approximately 130,000 clones, around 85% being singletons. Sample: PBMCs. These receptor sequences come from a woman aged 30 to 39 in good health and CMV-seropositive.

The chain links TRBV6-4 to TRBJ1-3; 7 bases are a match to TRBD1. Germline trimming cut 4 bases from V and 0 bases from J; bases unmatched to any gene: 12. Germline loops: CDR1 MRHNA, CDR2 SNTAGT. This CDR3 has 18 residues. The CDR3 protein is CASSVLVQGTPSGNTIYF. The CDR3 nucleotides read TGTGCCAGCAGTGTCCTCGTACAGGGGACCCCCTCTGGAAACACCATATATTTT.

The chain couples TRBV28 to TRBJ2-1; D is perhaps TRBD1 (6 bases). The CDR3 covers 17 residues. V lost 2 bases and J lost 4, with 18 bases in between. The germline V gene has CDR1 MDHEN and CDR2 SYDVKM. CDR3 protein: CASSLGGWDKVYNEQFF. The CDR3 bases are TGTGCCAGCAGTTTAGGTGGGTGGGACAAGGTATACAATGAGCAGTTCTTC.

The rearrangement links TRBV2 to TRBJ1-1; possible D gene TRBD1, 5 bases. Germline lookup yields CDR1 SNHLY and CDR2 FYNNEI. This CDR3 spans 15 amino acids. V lost 3 bases and J lost 3, with 14 bases in between. CDR3 coding DNA: TGTGCCAGCAGTGATAGGGGTCTTGGGCACACTGAAGCTTTCTTT. This translates into CASSDRGLGHTEAFF.

The chain employs TRBV27 and TRBJ2-3; D perhaps matches TRBD1 (6 bases). Germline V gene lookup returns CDR1 MNHEY and CDR2 SMNVEV (reference sequence). The germline V and J ends were trimmed by 6 bases and 2 bases, with 27 bases remaining between them. The CDR3 contains 19 residues. The CDR3 sequence is CASSLYSTVGHRPTDTQYF. CDR3 coding DNA: TGTGCCAGCAGCCTTTACTCCACTGTGGGACACCGGCCCACAGATACGCAGTATTTT.

V usage is TRBV7-3 and J usage is TRBJ2-7; 12 bases fit TRBD2. Germline trimming cut 1 base from V and 7 bases from J; bases unmatched to any gene: 5. Per the germline V gene, CDR1 is SGHTA and CDR2 is FQGTGA. The CDR3 spans 15 residues. CDR3 protein: CASSLIASGRGEQYF. The CDR3 DNA reads TGTGCCAGCAGCTTAATTGCTAGCGGGAGGGGTGAGCAGTACTTC.

This chain links TRBV4-1 with TRBJ2-3; TRBD2 matches at 11 bases. The germline V gene encodes CDR1 MGHRA and CDR2 YSYEKL. V was pared by 1 base and J by 2 bases, with 8 bases of the junction left unmatched. This CDR3 has 18 residues. The CDR3 is CASSQGLGLAVFTDTQYF. The CDR3 bases are TGCGCCAGCAGCCAAGGGCTGGGACTAGCGGTTTTCACAGATACGCAGTATTTT.

J is TRBJ1-5 and V is TRBV27; D perhaps matches TRBD1 (6 bases). Germline loops: CDR1 MNHEY, CDR2 SMNVEV (reference sequence). The CDR3 has 14 residues. The V end was cut by 6 bases, the J end by 6 bases, with 15 bases between. CDR3 bases: TGTGCCAGCAGCCCAAGGGGGTTGGCTCAGCCCCAGCATTTT. Amino acids: CASSPRGLAQPQHF.

Worth noting for this clone: Other DNA sequences within the sample encode an identical CDR3. This chain connects TRBV2 to TRBJ1-5; 12 bases map to TRBD1. The trim removed 6 bases at V and 7 bases at J, leaving 4 bases unmatched. Germline CDR1 SNHLY, CDR2 FYNNEI. The CDR3 runs to 14 residues. The CDR3 DNA follows: TGTGCCAGCAGCGGGACAGGGGGCTACCAGCCCCAGCATTTT. Translated: CASSGTGGYQPQHF.

The chain links TRBV6-6 to TRBJ1-3; D is perhaps TRBD1 (6 bases). Trimming stripped 6 bases from V and 1 base from J, with 10 bases between. The CDR3 is made up of 14 amino acids. CDR1 and CDR2 (germline): MNHNY, SVGAGI (reference sequence). The CDR3 DNA sequence: TGTGCCAGCAGAGGGGGGGGATCTGGAAACACCATATATTTT. Translating it yields CASRGGGSGNTIYF.

V gene TRBV7-9 combines with J gene TRBJ1-3, with TRBD1 matching 7 bases. This CDR3 is built from 18 residues. Germline trimming cut 5 bases from V and 1 base from J; bases unmatched to any gene: 14. CDR1 is SEHNR, CDR2 FQNEAQ, per germline (reference sequence). CDR3 amino acids: CASSPLRDSLPSGNTIYF. The CDR3 coding sequence is TGTGCCAGCAGCCCCCTCCGGGACAGTCTTCCATCTGGAAACACCATATATTTT. Based on the CDR3 plus reference TRBV7-9 and TRBJ1-3, the full variable domain is DTGVSQNPRHKITKRGQNVTFRCDPISEHNRLYWYRQTLGQGPEFLTYFQNEAQLEKSRLLSDRFSAERPKGSFSTLEIQRTEQGDSAMYLCASSPLRDSLPSGNTIYFGEGSWLTVV.

This chain connects TRBV25-1 to TRBJ1-2; unclear D gene. Trimming removed 4 bases at V and 11 bases at J, with 8 bases between. In germline, CDR1 is MGHDK, CDR2 SYGVNS. CDR3 length equals 10 residues. CDR3 sequence: CASSAPGYTF. DNA for the CDR3: TGTGCCAGCAGTGCCCCGGGTTACACCTTC.

The chain carries TRBV27 and TRBJ2-1; tentative D call: TRBD2 (5 bases). The CDR3 runs to 14 residues. Between the trimmed V and J ends, which lost 4 bases and 0 bases, there was a span of 7 bases. The germline V gene has CDR1 MNHEY and CDR2 SMNVEV (reference sequence). The CDR3 loop reads CASSSGLSYNEQFF. As DNA, the CDR3 is TGTGCCAGCAGTTCCGGACTCTCCTACAATGAGCAGTTCTTC.

The CDR3 spells CASSLIAGGAYEQYF. CDR3 nucleotide sequence: TGCGCCAGCAGCCTGATAGCGGGGGGGGCCTACGAGCAGTACTTC. The chain has TRBV5-1 and TRBJ2-7, with 11 bases matching TRBD2. This CDR3 is built from 15 residues. Germline values: CDR1 SGHRS, CDR2 YFSETQ. The J segment lost 2 bases and the V segment lost 4 bases, leaving 5 bases of the junction unmatched. Full variable domain (remainder filled in from reference TRBV5-1 and TRBJ2-7): KAGVTQTPRYLIKTRGQQVTLSCSPISGHRSVSWYQQTPGQGLQFLFEYFSETQRNKGNFPGRFSGRQFSNSRSEMNVSTLELGDSALYLCASSLIAGGAYEQYFGPGTRLTVT.

The rearrangement uses TRBV29-1 and TRBJ1-1; D is perhaps TRBD1 (6 bases). V dropped 6 bases and J dropped 0 bases, with 11 bases sitting between them. The CDR3 spans 13 residues. Per the germline V gene, CDR1 is SQVTM and CDR2 is ANQGSEA. The CDR3 DNA sequence: TGCAGCGTATTAGGACAGATGAACACTGAAGCTTTCTTT. Its protein product is CSVLGQMNTEAFF.